This record concerns one TCR beta chain sequence. The target antigen is unknown. V lost 1 base, J lost 4 bases, and 11 bases stayed unmatched. This CDR3 has 19 residues. Germline V lookup: CDR1 LGHNA, CDR2 YNFKEQ. The data were obtained in a study of cytomegalovirus exposure and HLA in healthy donors. Findings and limits, study-wide: For most TCR sequences rarity was the rule, although some public TCRs occurred in many donors.

PCR primers comprised 60 Vbeta and 13 Jbeta primers. Clones were sequenced by immunoSEQ multiplex PCR, and TCRdb holds only the in-frame ones, with some missing. The sample records approximately 180,000 clones, more than 85% being singletons. At sampling all donors were nominally healthy, likely with unrecorded immune exposures. V is TRBV4-2 and J is TRBJ2-6, with 9 bases matching TRBD2. Sequencing was done on a sample of PBMCs. The TCR comes from a girl under three years old in good health and CMV-seronegative. The CDR3 region has the DNA TGTGCCAGCAGCCAAGTTTCTGCGGGAGGGGTGGCCGGGGCCAACGTCCTGACTTTC. It translates to CASSQVSAGGVAGANVLTF.